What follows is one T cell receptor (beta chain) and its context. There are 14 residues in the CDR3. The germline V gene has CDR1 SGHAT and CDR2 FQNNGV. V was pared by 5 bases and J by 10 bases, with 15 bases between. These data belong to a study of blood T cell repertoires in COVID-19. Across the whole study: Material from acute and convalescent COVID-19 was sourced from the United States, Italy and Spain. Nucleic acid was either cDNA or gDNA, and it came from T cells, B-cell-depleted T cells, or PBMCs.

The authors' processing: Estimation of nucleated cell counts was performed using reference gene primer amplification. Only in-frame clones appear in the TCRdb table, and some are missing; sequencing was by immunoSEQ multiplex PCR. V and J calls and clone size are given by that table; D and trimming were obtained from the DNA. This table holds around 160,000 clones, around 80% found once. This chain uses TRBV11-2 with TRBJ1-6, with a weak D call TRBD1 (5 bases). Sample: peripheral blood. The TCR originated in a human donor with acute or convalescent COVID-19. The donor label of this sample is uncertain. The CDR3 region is CASSPGQGTSPLHF. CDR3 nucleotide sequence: TGTGCCAGCAGCCCCGGGCAGGGAACATCACCCCTCCACTTT.